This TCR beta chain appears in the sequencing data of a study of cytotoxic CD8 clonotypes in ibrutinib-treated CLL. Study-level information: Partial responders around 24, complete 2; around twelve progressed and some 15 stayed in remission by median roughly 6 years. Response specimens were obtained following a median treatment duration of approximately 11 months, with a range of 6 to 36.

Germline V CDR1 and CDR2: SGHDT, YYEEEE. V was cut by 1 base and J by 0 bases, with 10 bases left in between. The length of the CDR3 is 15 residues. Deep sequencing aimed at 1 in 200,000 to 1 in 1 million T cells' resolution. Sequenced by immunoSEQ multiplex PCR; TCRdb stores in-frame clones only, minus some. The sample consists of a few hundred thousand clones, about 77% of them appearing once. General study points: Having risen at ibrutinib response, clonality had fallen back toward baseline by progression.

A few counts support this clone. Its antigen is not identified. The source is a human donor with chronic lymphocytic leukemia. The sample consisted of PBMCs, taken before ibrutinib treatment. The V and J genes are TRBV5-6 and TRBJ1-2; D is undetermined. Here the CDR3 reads CASSLIPDANYGYTF. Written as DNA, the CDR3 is TGTGCCAGCAGCTTGATACCGGATGCTAACTATGGCTACACCTTC.